This note documents a single T cell receptor (beta chain) sequence. What it recognizes is unknown. The CDR3 is made up of 11 amino acids. Looked up from germline, CDR1 is SGHVS and CDR2 is FNYEAQ. V lost 4 bases and J 6 bases, leaving 7 bases between the germline ends. TCRdb redid the calling of the reads with MiXCR, one entry per CDR3 protein. This sample has about 180,000 distinct CDR3 sequences; roughly 20% occur once, and the top ten carry roughly 27%. The sample comes from a study of T cell repertoires in cytomegalovirus infection. Study-level background: CMV epitopes that were recently identified and HLA-C-restricted were used alongside well-studied HLA-B-restricted ones. Indicated by public TCR beta signatures were CMV infection and matching HLA type. Findings of the study overall: HLA-C-restricted CMV-specific TCR beta clonotypes prevailed in the ex vivo response. Summed frequency of public TCR beta families distinguished CMV carriers with the relevant HLA.

The chain has TRBV7-6 and TRBJ2-7; D might be TRBD1 or TRBD2, each matching 5 bases. The sequence came from a human donor in good health (CMV status not recorded). Some clones in this sample may be carry-over from other donors' samples. The sequencing here drew on CD8+ T cells from cultured PBMCs, taken from culture after CMV antigen stimulation. In DNA, the CDR3 is TGTGCCAGCAGCTCGGGGCCCGAGCAGTACTTC. Its protein product is CASSSGPEQYF. Looking up the rest from reference TRBV7-6 and TRBJ2-7 gives the full variable domain: GAGVSQSPRYKVTKRGQDVALRCDPISGHVSLYWYRQALGQGPEFLTYFNYEAQQDKSGLPNDRFSAERPEGSISTLTIQRTEQRDSAMYRCASSSGPEQYFGPGTRLTVT.